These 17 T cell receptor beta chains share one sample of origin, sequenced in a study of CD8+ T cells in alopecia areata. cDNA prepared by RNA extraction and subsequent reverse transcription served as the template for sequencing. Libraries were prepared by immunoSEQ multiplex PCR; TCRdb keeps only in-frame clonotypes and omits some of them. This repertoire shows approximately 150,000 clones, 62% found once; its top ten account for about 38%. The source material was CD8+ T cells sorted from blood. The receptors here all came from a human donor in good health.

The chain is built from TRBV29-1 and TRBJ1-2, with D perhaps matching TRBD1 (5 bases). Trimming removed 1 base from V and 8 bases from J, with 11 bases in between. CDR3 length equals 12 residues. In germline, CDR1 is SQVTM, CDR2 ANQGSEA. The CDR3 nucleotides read TGCAGCGTTGAAGGCAGGGAGGCCGGCTACACCTTC. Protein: CSVEGREAGYTF.

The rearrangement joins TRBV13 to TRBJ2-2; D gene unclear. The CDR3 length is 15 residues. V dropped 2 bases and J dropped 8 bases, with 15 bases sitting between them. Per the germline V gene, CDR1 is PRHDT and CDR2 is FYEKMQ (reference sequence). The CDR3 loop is CASSLYRKSAGELFF. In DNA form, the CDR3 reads TGTGCCAGCAGCTTATATAGGAAGTCAGCGGGGGAGCTGTTTTTT. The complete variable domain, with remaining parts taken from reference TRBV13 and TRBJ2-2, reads AAGVIQSPRHLIKEKRETATLKCYPIPRHDTVYWYQQGPGQDPQFLISFYEKMQSDKGSIPDRFSAQQFSDYHSELNMSSLELGDSALYFCASSLYRKSAGELFFGEGSRLTVL.

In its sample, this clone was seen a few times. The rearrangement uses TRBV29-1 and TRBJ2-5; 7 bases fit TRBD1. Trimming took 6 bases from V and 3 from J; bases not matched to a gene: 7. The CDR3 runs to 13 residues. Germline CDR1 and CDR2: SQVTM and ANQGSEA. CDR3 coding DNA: TGCAGCGTCGGACCGGGACAGAAAGAGACCCAGTACTTC. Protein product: CSVGPGQKETQYF.

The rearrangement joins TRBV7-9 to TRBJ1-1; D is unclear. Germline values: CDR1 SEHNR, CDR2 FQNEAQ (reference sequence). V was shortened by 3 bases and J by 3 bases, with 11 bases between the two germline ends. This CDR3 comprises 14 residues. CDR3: CASSFSVLDTEAFF. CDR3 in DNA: TGTGCCAGCAGCTTCTCGGTCTTGGACACTGAAGCTTTCTTT.

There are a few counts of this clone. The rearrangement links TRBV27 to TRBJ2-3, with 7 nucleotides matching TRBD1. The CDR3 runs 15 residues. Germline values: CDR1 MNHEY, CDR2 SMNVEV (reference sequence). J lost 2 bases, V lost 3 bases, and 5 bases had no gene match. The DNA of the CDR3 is TGTGCCAGCAGTTTGAAGACAGGGCCCACAGATACGCAGTATTTT. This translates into CASSLKTGPTDTQYF.

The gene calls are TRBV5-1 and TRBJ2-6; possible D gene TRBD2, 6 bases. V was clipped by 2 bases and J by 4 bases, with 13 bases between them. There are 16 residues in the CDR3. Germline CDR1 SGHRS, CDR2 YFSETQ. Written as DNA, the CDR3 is TGCGCCAGCAGCTTTGCCGGGGCGGGAGGGGCCAACGTCCTGACTTTC. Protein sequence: CASSFAGAGGANVLTF.

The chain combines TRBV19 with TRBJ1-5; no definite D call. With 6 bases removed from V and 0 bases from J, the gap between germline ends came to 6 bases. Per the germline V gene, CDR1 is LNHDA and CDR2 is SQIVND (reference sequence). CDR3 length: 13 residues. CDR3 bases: TGTGCCAGTAGCAAATATAGCAATCAGCCCCAGCATTTT. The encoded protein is CASSKYSNQPQHF.

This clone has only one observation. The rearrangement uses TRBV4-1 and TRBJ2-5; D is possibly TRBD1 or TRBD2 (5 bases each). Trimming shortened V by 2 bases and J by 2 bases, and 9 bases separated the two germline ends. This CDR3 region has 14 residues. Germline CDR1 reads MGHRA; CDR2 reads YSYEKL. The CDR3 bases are TGCGCCAGCAGCCAAAGGGGCGGGCAAGAGACCCAGTACTTC. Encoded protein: CASSQRGGQETQYF.

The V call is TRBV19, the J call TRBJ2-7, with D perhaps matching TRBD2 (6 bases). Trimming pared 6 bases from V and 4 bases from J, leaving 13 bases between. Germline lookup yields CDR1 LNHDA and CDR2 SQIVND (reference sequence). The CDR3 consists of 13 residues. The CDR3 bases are TGTGCCAGTAGCAAGCGGGCGCCGTACGAGCAGTACTTC. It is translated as CASSKRAPYEQYF.

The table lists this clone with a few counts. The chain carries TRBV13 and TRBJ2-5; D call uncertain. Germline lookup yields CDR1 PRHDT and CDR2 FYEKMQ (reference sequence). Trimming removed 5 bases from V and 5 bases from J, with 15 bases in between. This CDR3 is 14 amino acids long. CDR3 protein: CASSKRQRLETQYF. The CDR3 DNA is TGTGCCAGCAGCAAAAGACAAAGGTTGGAGACCCAGTACTTC.

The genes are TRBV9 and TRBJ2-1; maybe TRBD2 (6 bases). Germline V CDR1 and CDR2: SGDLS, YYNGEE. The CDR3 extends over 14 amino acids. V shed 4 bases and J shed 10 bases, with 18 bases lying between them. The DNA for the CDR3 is TGTGCCAGCAGCCTCGGGACTTCCCTTCTCGAGCAGTTCTTC. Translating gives CASSLGTSLLEQFF.

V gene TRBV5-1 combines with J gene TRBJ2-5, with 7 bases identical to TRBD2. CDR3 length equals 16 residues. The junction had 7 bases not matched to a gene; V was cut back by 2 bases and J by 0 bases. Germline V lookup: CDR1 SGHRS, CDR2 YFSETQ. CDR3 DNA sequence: TGCGCCAGCAGCTTCTTTCTAGCGGCTCACCAAGAGACCCAGTACTTC. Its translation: CASSFFLAAHQETQYF.

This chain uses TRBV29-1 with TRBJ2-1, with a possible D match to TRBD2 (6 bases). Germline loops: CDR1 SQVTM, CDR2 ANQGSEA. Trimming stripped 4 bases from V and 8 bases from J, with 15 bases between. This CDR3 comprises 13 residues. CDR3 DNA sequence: TGCAGCGTTGTGTGGCTGGGGGAGGATGAGCAGTTCTTC. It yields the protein CSVVWLGEDEQFF.

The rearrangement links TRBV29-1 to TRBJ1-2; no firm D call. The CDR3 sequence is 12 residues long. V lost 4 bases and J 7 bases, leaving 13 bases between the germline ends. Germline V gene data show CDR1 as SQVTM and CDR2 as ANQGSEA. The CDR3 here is CSVVVVGFGYTF. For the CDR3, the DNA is TGCAGCGTTGTGGTTGTGGGGTTTGGCTACACCTTC.

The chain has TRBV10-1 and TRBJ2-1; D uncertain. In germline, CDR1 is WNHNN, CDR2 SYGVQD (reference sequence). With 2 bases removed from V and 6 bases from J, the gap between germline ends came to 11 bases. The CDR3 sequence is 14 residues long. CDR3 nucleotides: TGCGCCAGCAGTGAGAACGGCGATTTCAATGAGCAGTTCTTC. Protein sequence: CASSENGDFNEQFF.

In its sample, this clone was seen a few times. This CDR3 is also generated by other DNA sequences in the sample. The CDR3 sequence: CASSLGGYEQYF. In DNA form, the CDR3 reads TGTGCCAGCAGTTTGGGAGGATACGAGCAGTACTTC. The chain links TRBV27 to TRBJ2-7; a possible D gene is TRBD2 (6 bases). The V and J ends lost 3 bases and 4 bases respectively, with 7 bases between them. The CDR3 is made up of 12 amino acids. Germline CDR1 MNHEY, CDR2 SMNVEV (reference sequence).

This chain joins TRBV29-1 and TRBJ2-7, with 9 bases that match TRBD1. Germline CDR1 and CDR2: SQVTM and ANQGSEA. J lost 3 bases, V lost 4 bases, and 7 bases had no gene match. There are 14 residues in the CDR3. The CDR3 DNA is TGCAGCGTTGTTCGGGACAGGGAGAGCTACGAGCAGTACTTC. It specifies CSVVRDRESYEQYF.